These T cell receptor beta chains were read from a single sample in a study of blood T cell repertoires in COVID-19. The protocol was immunoSEQ multiplex PCR, while the TCRdb copy is restricted to in-frame clones and leaves out a portion. The sample contains 190,000 or so clones, more than 75% of which appear only once. The sequenced material came from peripheral blood. These receptors all come from a man aged 55 to 70 who had recovered from COVID-19. Both conserved end residues are part of each CDR3. A D gene is named only where the DNA matches it firmly. Only part of the rows carry a size: once, few, many, or a class if the clone is expanded.

TRBV9	.	TRBJ2-1	TRBD2	CASSVASGGAPYNEQFF	TGTGCCAGCAGCGTAGCAAGCGGGGGGGCTCCCTACAATGAGCAGTTCTTC
TRBV7-3	.	TRBJ2-1	TRBD1	CASSYLTGTRDEQFF	TGTGCCAGCAGCTACCTGACAGGGACAAGGGATGAGCAGTTCTTC
TRBV6-5	.	TRBJ2-6	.	CASSRGKTGANVLTF	TGTGCCAGCAGTCGAGGGAAGACTGGGGCCAACGTCCTGACTTTC
TRBV24-1	.	TRBJ2-1	TRBD2	CATSDRSGGSYNEQFF	TGTGCCACCAGTGACCGTAGCGGGGGATCCTACAATGAGCAGTTCTTC
TRBV6-1	.	TRBJ2-5	TRBD2	CASSERLAGIRETQYF	TGTGCCAGCAGTGAACGACTAGCGGGGATACGGGAGACCCAGTACTTC
TRBV3-1/TRBV3-2	.	TRBJ2-3	.	CASSQVPQSGSTDTQYF	TGTGCCAGCAGCCAAGTTCCGCAGTCGGGTAGCACAGATACGCAGTATTTT
TRBV6-1	once	TRBJ2-1	.	CASSEYASEPYNEQFF	TGTGCCAGCAGTGAGTACGCGAGCGAACCCTACAATGAGCAGTTCTTC
TRBV3-1/TRBV3-2	.	TRBJ2-3	TRBD1	CASSRGQGNVADTQYF	TGTGCCAGCAGCCGAGGACAGGGGAACGTAGCAGATACGCAGTATTTT
TRBV5-4	.	TRBJ2-3	TRBD1	CASSSALRGRLTSTDTQYF	TGTGCCAGCAGCTCGGCCCTAAGGGGGCGGCTGACTAGCACAGATACGCAGTATTTT
TRBV11-2	few	TRBJ2-1	.	CASSLQRGYEQFF	TGTGCCAGCAGCTTACAAAGGGGCTATGAGCAGTTCTTC
TRBV30	once	TRBJ2-7	TRBD1	CAWSTMTGIYEQYF	TGTGCCTGGAGTACGATGACAGGGATTTACGAGCAGTACTTC
TRBV9	.	TRBJ2-2	TRBD2	CASSVGLAGGTGELFF	TGTGCCAGCAGCGTAGGACTAGCGGGTGGCACCGGGGAGCTGTTTTTT
TRBV11-3	.	TRBJ1-1	TRBD1	CASSLSGGFEAFF	TGTGCCAGCAGCTTGTCAGGGGGTTTTGAAGCTTTCTTT
TRBV6-1	.	TRBJ2-3	.	CASLGAIADTQYF	TGTGCCAGCCTAGGGGCGATCGCAGATACGCAGTATTTT
TRBV4-1	.	TRBJ1-4	TRBD1	CASSLQGQANEKLFF	TGCGCCAGCAGCCTGCAGGGACAGGCTAATGAAAAACTGTTTTTT
TRBV2	few	TRBJ1-2	TRBD1	CASRSDRTFGGYTF	TGTGCCAGCAGGTCGGACAGGACCTTCGGGGGCTACACCTTC
TRBV10-2	.	TRBJ2-3	TRBD2	CASRRLAEQDTQYF	TGCGCCAGCAGAAGACTAGCGGAGCAAGATACGCAGTATTTT
TRBV28	once	TRBJ2-1	.	CASRRGASGDNEQFF	TGTGCCAGCAGAAGGGGGGCTAGCGGAGACAATGAGCAGTTCTTC
TRBV29-1	.	TRBJ1-1	.	CSGTVGFNTEAFF	TGCAGCGGTACAGTTGGCTTTAACACTGAAGCTTTCTTT
TRBV7-9	.	TRBJ2-7	TRBD1	CASSPLGRPGQGNEQYF	TGTGCCAGCAGCCCGTTGGGGCGCCCGGGACAGGGGAACGAGCAGTACTTC
TRBV6-6	.	TRBJ2-3	.	CASRHHYRGTDTQYF	TGTGCCAGCAGACACCATTACAGGGGCACAGATACGCAGTATTTT
TRBV15	.	TRBJ2-3	TRBD1	CATQGGTDTQYF	TGTGCCACCCAGGGGGGCACAGATACGCAGTATTTT
TRBV7-2	.	TRBJ1-1	.	CASSPGTEAFF	TGTGCCAGCAGCCCCGGGACAGAAGCTTTCTTT
TRBV5-1	.	TRBJ2-7	TRBD1	CASSVGTETYEQYF	TGCGCCAGCAGCGTCGGGACAGAAACCTACGAGCAGTACTTC
TRBV7-9	.	TRBJ1-4	TRBD1	CASSSDRGIEKLFF	TGTGCCAGCAGCTCGGACAGGGGTATTGAAAAACTGTTTTTT
TRBV9	.	TRBJ2-1	.	CASSVGTYNEQFF	TGTGCCAGCAGCGTAGGTACCTACAATGAGCAGTTCTTC
TRBV28	once	TRBJ1-1	.	CASSPTDRNTEAFF	TGTGCCAGCAGTCCTACTGACAGGAACACTGAAGCTTTCTTT
TRBV6-5	once	TRBJ2-7	TRBD1	CASSPGQGFEQYF	TGTGCCAGCAGTCCGGGACAGGGTTTCGAGCAGTACTTC
TRBV28	.	TRBJ2-1	TRBD2	CASSLYGAMRPSGKSTYNEQFF	TGTGCCAGCAGTTTATATGGAGCGATGCGGCCTAGCGGGAAGTCTACGTACAATGAGCAGTTCTTC
TRBV6-1	.	TRBJ1-2	.	CASSEGGAGGYTF	TGTGCCAGCAGTGAGGGGGGTGCAGGTGGCTACACCTTC
TRBV9	.	TRBJ2-3	TRBD1	CASSLQGVRTDTQYF	TGTGCCAGCAGCCTTCAGGGGGTCAGGACAGATACGCAGTATTTT
TRBV5-1	.	TRBJ1-1	.	CASSLDMGNGGTEAFF	TGCGCCAGCAGCTTGGATATGGGGAACGGCGGGACTGAAGCTTTCTTT
TRBV2	.	TRBJ1-6	TRBD1	CASTGTGNNSPLHF	TGTGCCAGCACCGGGACAGGAAATAATTCACCCCTCCACTTT
TRBV27	.	TRBJ1-3	.	CASSNRYSGNTIYF	TGTGCCAGCAGTAACCGGTACTCTGGAAACACCATATATTTT
TRBV6-5	.	TRBJ2-3	.	CASTAGTSTDTQYF	TGTGCCAGCACCGCGGGAACTAGCACAGATACGCAGTATTTT
TRBV5-1	.	TRBJ2-1	.	CASSLQGQDNEQFF	TGCGCCAGCAGCTTGCAGGGGCAGGACAATGAGCAGTTCTTC
TRBV2	.	TRBJ2-1	TRBD2	CASSRGGTRALQFF	TGTGCCAGCAGCCGAGGAGGGACTAGGGCCTTGCAGTTCTTC
TRBV5-1	.	TRBJ2-5	TRBD2	CASPTTAGVQETQYF	TGCGCCAGTCCTACAACAGCGGGAGTCCAAGAGACCCAGTACTTC
TRBV11-1	few	TRBJ2-7	.	CASSLQGTGGYEQYF	TGTGCCAGCAGCCTCCAGGGAACAGGTGGCTACGAGCAGTACTTC